The 5 T cell receptor beta chains in this list originate from one sample, sequenced in a study of blood T cell repertoires in COVID-19. Assay: immunoSEQ multiplex PCR; the TCRdb copy retains only in-frame clones and omits some. Of 120,000 or so clones listed, 80% are singletons. The sample taken for sequencing was peripheral blood. The source of these receptors is a human donor in a cohort sampled during active COVID-19.

This chain uses TRBV7-2 with TRBJ2-7; 7 nucleotides agree with TRBD2. Germline V gene sequence: CDR1 SGHTA, CDR2 FQGNSA. The CDR3 runs to 16 residues. V gave up 1 base and J gave up 2 bases; unmatched junction bases: 8. The CDR3 reads CASSLDRPSGTYEQYF. The CDR3 DNA reads TGTGCCAGCAGCTTAGACCGGCCTAGCGGAACCTACGAGCAGTACTTC.

The chain combines TRBV12-3 or TRBV12-4 with TRBJ1-5; 10 bases agree with TRBD1. The CDR3 is 13 residues long. V dropped 6 bases and J dropped 4; count of bases not matched to a gene: 0. Here the CDR3 DNA reads TGTGCCAGCAGGGGACAGGGGAATCAGCCCCAGCATTTT. This encodes CASRGQGNQPQHF.

This chain links TRBV5-1 with TRBJ2-2, with 12 bases lining up with TRBD2. The CDR3 length is 15 residues. Germline V gene lookup returns CDR1 SGHRS and CDR2 YFSETQ. V gave up 2 bases and J gave up 6 bases; unmatched junction bases: 2. The CDR3 reads CASSFLAGGPGELFF. CDR3 in DNA: TGCGCCAGCAGCTTTCTAGCGGGGGGGCCCGGGGAGCTGTTTTTT.

The chain combines TRBV6-5 with TRBJ2-2; tentative D call: TRBD2 (6 bases). V was shortened by 5 bases and J by 4 bases, with 14 bases between the two germline ends. The CDR3 sequence is 15 residues long. Germline CDR1 and CDR2: MNHEY and SVGAGI. CDR3 region: CASSKGLKSTGELFF. The CDR3 bases are TGTGCCAGCAGTAAGGGACTGAAGAGCACCGGGGAGCTGTTTTTT.

For the CDR3, the DNA is TGCAGTGGGCAGGGTCACTATGGCTACACCTTC. This sequence encodes CSGQGHYGYTF. The chain is built from TRBV20-1 and TRBJ1-2, with a weak D call TRBD1 (5 bases). V lost 7 bases and J 3 bases, leaving 9 bases between the germline ends. Germline lookup yields CDR1 DFQATT and CDR2 SNEGSKA (reference sequence). This CDR3 has 11 amino acids.